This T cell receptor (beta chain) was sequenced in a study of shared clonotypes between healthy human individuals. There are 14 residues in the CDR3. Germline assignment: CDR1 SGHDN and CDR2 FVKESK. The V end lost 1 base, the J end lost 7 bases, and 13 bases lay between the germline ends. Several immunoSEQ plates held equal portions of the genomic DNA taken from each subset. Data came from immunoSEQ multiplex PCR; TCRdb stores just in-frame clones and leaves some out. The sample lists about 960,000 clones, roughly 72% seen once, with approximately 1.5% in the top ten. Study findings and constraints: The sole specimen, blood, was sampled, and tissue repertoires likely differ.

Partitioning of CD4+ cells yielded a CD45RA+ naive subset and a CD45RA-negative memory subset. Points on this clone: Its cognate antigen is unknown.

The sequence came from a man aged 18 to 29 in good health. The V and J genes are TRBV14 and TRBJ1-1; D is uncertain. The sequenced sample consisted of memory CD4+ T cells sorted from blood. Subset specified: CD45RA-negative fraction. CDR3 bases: TGTGCCAGCAGCCAAGCTCTGGGAAAGGGTGAAGCTTTCTTT. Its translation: CASSQALGKGEAFF.